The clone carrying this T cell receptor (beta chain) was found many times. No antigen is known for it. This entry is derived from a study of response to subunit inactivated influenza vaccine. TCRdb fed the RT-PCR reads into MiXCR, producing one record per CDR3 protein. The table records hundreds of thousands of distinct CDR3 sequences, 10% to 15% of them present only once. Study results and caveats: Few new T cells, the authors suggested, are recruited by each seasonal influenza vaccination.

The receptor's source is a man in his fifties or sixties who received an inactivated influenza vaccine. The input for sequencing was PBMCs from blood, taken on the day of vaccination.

This CDR3 reads CASSDYWNQPQHF. Written as DNA, the CDR3 is TGTGCCAGCAGTGACTACTGGAATCAGCCCCAGCATTTT. V and J are TRBV2 and TRBJ1-5; D gene uncertain. CDR3 size: 13 residues. CDR1 and CDR2 (germline): SNHLY, FYNNEI. V was shortened by 3 bases and J by 4 bases, with 7 bases between the two germline ends.